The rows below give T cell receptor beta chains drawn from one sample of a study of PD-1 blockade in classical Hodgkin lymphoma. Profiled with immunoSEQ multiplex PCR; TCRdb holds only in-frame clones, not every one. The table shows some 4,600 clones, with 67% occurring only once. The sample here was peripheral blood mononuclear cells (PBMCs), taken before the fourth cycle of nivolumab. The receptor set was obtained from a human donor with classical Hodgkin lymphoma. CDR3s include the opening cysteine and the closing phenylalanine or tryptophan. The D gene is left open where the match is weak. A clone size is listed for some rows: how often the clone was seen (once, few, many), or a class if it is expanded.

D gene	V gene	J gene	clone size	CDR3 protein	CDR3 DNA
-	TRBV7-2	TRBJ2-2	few	CASSLRRGNTGELFF	TGTGCCAGCAGCTTGCGTAGGGGGAACACCGGGGAGCTGTTTTTT
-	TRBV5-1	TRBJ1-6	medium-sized	CASSVGGSSYNSPLHF	TGCGCCAGCAGCGTTGGCGGTAGCTCCTATAATTCACCCCTCCACTTT
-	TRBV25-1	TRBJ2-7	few	CASSECPPAGDRSYEQYF	TGTGCCAGCAGTGAATGCCCCCCGGCAGGGGATCGGTCCTACGAGCAGTACTTC
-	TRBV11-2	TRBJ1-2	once	CASSRHGGVHGYTF	TGTGCCAGCAGCCGACACGGGGGCGTCCATGGCTACACCTTC
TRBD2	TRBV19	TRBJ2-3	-	CASSYTGGLGDTQYF	TGTGCCAGTAGTTATACGGGAGGTTTGGGAGATACGCAGTATTTT
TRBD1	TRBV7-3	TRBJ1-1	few	CASSLDRAMDTEAFF	TGTGCCAGCAGCCTCGACAGGGCTATGGACACTGAAGCTTTCTTT
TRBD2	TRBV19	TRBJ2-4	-	CASSIMGLGDIQYF	TGTGCCAGTAGTATAATGGGACTAGGGGACATTCAGTACTTC
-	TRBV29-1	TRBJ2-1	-	CSVEEGREQFF	TGCAGCGTTGAAGAGGGCAGGGAGCAGTTCTTC
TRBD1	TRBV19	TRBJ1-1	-	CASSALGRGHTEAFF	TGTGCCAGTAGTGCATTAGGCAGGGGGCACACTGAAGCTTTCTTT
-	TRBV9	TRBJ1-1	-	CASSVGGYTEAFF	TGTGCCAGCAGCGTAGGGGGGTACACTGAAGCTTTCTTT
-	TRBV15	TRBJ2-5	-	CATSRDLYQETQYF	TGTGCCACCAGCAGGGATTTGTACCAAGAGACCCAGTACTTC
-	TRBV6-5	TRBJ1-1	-	CASQTGNPLGTEAFF	TGTGCCAGCCAAACAGGGAACCCCTTGGGCACTGAAGCTTTCTTT
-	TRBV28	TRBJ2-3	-	CASSSGQAGRINTQYF	TGTGCCAGCAGTTCCGGTCAAGCAGGAAGGATAAATACGCAGTATTTT
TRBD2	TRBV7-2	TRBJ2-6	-	CASSRGGSGANVLTF	TGTGCCAGCAGCCGGGGGGGCTCTGGGGCCAACGTCCTGACTTTC
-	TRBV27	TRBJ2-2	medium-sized	CASSLYGRLTGELFF	TGTGCCAGCAGTTTATACGGCAGACTCACCGGGGAGCTGTTTTTT
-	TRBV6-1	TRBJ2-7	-	CASDRGSYEQYF	TGTGCCAGCGATAGGGGCTCCTACGAGCAGTACTTC
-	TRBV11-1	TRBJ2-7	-	CASSYRDEQYF	TGTGCCAGCAGTTACAGGGACGAGCAGTACTTC
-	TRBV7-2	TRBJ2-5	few	CASSARQGQETQYF	TGTGCCAGCAGCGCCCGTCAGGGCCAAGAGACCCAGTACTTC
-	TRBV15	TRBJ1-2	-	CATSTGVDYGYTF	TGTGCCACCAGTACGGGGGTCGACTATGGCTACACCTTC
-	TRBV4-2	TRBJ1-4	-	CASSLETGSEKLFF	TGTGCCAGCAGCCTAGAAACAGGGAGTGAAAAACTGTTTTTT
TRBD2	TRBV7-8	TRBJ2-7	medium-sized	CASSLGGSVDEQYF	TGTGCCAGCAGCTTAGGCGGGAGTGTAGACGAGCAGTACTTC
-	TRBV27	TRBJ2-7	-	CASSSPPYEQYF	TGTGCCAGCAGTTCCCCCCCCTACGAGCAGTACTTC
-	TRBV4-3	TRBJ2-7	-	CASSHRSEGSEQYF	TGCGCCAGCAGCCATCGGAGCGAGGGCTCCGAGCAGTACTTC
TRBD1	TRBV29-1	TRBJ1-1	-	CSVAFRGQGKTEAFF	TGCAGCGTTGCCTTCCGCGGACAGGGGAAGACTGAAGCTTTCTTT
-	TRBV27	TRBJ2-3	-	CASSPRPRTDTQYF	TGTGCCAGCAGTCCCCGACCTCGCACAGATACGCAGTATTTT
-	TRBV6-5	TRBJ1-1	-	CASTRGVQNTEAFF	TGTGCCAGCACCAGAGGGGTTCAGAACACTGAAGCTTTCTTT
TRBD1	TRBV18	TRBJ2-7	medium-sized	CASSPGTGDYEQYF	TGTGCCAGCTCACCAGGGACAGGGGACTACGAGCAGTACTTC
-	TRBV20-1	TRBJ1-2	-	CSARGTPLF	TGCAGTGCTAGAGGGACACCCCTCTTC
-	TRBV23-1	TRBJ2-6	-	CASRAQGTGSGANVLTF	TGCGCCAGCAGAGCACAGGGAACGGGTTCTGGGGCCAACGTCCTGACTTTC
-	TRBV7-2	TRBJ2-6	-	CASSLGSSGANVLTF	TGTGCCAGCAGCTTAGGAAGCTCTGGGGCCAACGTCCTGACTTTC
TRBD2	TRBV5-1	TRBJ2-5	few	CASSLTSGQETQYF	TGCGCCAGCAGCTTAACTAGCGGCCAAGAGACCCAGTACTTC
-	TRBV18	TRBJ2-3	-	CASSNSVSTDTQYF	TGTGCCAGCTCAAACAGCGTAAGCACAGATACGCAGTATTTT
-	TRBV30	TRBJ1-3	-	CACYWDFSGNTIYF	TGTGCCTGCTATTGGGACTTCTCTGGAAACACCATATATTTT
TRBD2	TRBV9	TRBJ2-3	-	CASSPWGRGTDTQYF	TGTGCCAGCAGCCCCTGGGGGAGGGGTACAGATACGCAGTATTTT
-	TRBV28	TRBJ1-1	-	CASSLLNPAEAFF	TGTGCCAGCAGTTTATTAAACCCAGCTGAAGCTTTCTTT
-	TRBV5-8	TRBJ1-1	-	CASSRRAEAFF	TGTGCCAGCAGCAGGAGGGCTGAAGCTTTCTTT
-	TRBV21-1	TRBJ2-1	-	CASSKGIAEQFF	TGTGCCAGCAGCAAAGGGATAGCGGAGCAGTTCTTC
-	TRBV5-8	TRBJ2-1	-	CASSSRTAALYNEQFF	TGTGCCAGCAGCTCTCGGACCGCGGCTCTCTACAATGAGCAGTTCTTC
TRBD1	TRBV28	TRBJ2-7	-	CASSYDRASLLTF	TGTGCCAGCAGTTATGACAGGGCCTCCCTTCTCACCTTC
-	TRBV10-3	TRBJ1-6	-	CAISERPTHSPLHF	TGTGCCATCAGTGAGAGGCCGACCCATTCACCCCTCCACTTT